This T cell receptor beta chain derives from a study of resident and recirculating memory T cells in vitiligo. Across the whole study: Genomic DNA was extracted from whole homogenized samples, with no cell sorting.

Study-wide results and caveats: No single dominant TCR clone appeared; lesion clonality varied.

Here immunoSEQ multiplex PCR was the method, and the copy in TCRdb shows in-frame clones only, minus some. The table includes more than 70,000 clones, roughly nine tenths detected once. Remarks on this clone: The antigen remains unidentified.

Germline V lookup: CDR1 SGHAT, CDR2 FQNNGV. This CDR3 has 14 residues. The rearrangement joins TRBV11-2 to TRBJ2-5; TRBD2 aligns across 8 bases. The J call is doubtful: the DNA matches TRBJ2-7 better. The TCR originated in a male donor with vitiligo. The sample consisted of blood. The CDR3 sequence: CASSLAGGPDEQYF. Here the CDR3 DNA reads TGTGCCAGCAGCTTAGCGGGAGGGCCGGACGAGCAGTACTTC.